A single sample is the source of the 12 T cell receptor beta chains below, sequenced in a study of T cells in Graves' hyperthyroidism and ophthalmopathy. Amplified regions were TCR beta CDR3 sequences from RNA transcripts. Using the HTBI primer set, a first-round RT-PCR was run on the TCR CDR3. TCRdb itself ran the multiplex PCR reads through MiXCR, one entry per CDR3 protein. The sample lists about 590,000 distinct CDR3 sequences; approximately 15% were seen once. Sample: blood. These receptors originate from a woman aged 18-30 years with Graves' ophthalmopathy.

This clonotype was seen a few times. The chain couples TRBV12-3 or TRBV12-4 to TRBJ2-5; 12 nucleotides line up with TRBD1. The CDR3 length is 17 residues. J was trimmed by 1 base and V by 1 base; bases with no gene match: 4. The CDR3 is CASSLGPGQGAQETQYF. CDR3 nucleotides: TGTGCCAGCAGTTTAGGCCCGGGACAGGGGGCCCAAGAGACCCAGTACTTC.

The V and J genes are TRBV6-1 and TRBJ1-2, with 7 bases fitting TRBD1. The V and J ends lost 6 bases and 0 bases, in that order; junction bases with no gene match: 1. Per the germline V gene, CDR1 is MNHNS and CDR2 is SASEGT. The CDR3 is 13 amino acids. The CDR3 nucleotides read TGTGCCAGCAGACAGGGGACTAACTATGGCTACACCTTC. Protein product: CASRQGTNYGYTF.

The sample holds many counts of this clonotype. V and J are TRBV2 and TRBJ2-5, with 13 bases identical to TRBD2. The germline V gene encodes CDR1 SNHLY and CDR2 FYNNEI. The CDR3 is made up of 16 amino acids. Trimming removed 7 bases from V and 5 bases from J; junction bases left unmatched: 10. In DNA, the CDR3 is TGTGCCAGCAAGCAGAGACTAGCGGGAGGCGGGGAGACCCAGTACTTC. Protein sequence: CASKQRLAGGGETQYF.

In this sample, this clonotype turned up many times. This chain uses TRBV11-3 with TRBJ2-2, with TRBD1 as a possible D gene (5 bases). In germline, CDR1 is SGHNT, CDR2 YENEEA. With 1 base removed from V and 6 bases from J, the gap between germline ends came to 12 bases. The CDR3 length is 15 residues. The CDR3 sequence: CASSLGGFRPGELFF. The CDR3, as DNA: TGTGCCAGCAGCTTAGGGGGCTTTAGGCCCGGGGAGCTGTTTTTT.

This clonotype was seen at least ten times. The rearrangement joins TRBV7-6 to TRBJ1-1, with TRBD1 matching 8 bases. The CDR3 sequence is 16 residues long. The germline V gene encodes CDR1 SGHVS and CDR2 FNYEAQ. Germline trimming cut 1 base from V and 2 bases from J; bases unmatched to any gene: 6. The CDR3 region has the DNA TGTGCCAGCAGCTTAGGACCCGGGACAGGCAACACTGAAGCTTTCTTT. It specifies CASSLGPGTGNTEAFF.

This clonotype showed up many times. The chain joins TRBV7-9 to TRBJ2-1, with D unresolved. The CDR3 sequence is 16 residues long. The V end lost 5 bases, the J end lost 2 bases, and 16 bases lay between the germline ends. Germline lookup yields CDR1 SEHNR and CDR2 FQNEAQ (reference sequence). The CDR3 spells CASSITRVGAYNEQFF. CDR3 nucleotide sequence: TGTGCCAGCAGCATTACCCGGGTAGGCGCCTACAATGAGCAGTTCTTC. Supplemented by reference TRBV7-9 and TRBJ2-1, the full variable domain reads DTGVSQNPRHKITKRGQNVTFRCDPISEHNRLYWYRQTLGQGPEFLTYFQNEAQLEKSRLLSDRFSAERPKGSFSTLEIQRTEQGDSAMYLCASSITRVGAYNEQFFGPGTRLTVL.

This clonotype came up a few times. The J gene is TRBJ1-2, the V gene TRBV18; 12 nucleotides match TRBD1. The germline CDR1 and CDR2 sequences are KGHSH and LQKENI. J was trimmed by 12 bases and V by 0 bases; bases with no gene match: 5. CDR3 size: 14 residues. The DNA of the CDR3 is TGTGCCAGCTCACCACCGGGACAGGGGGCCTACCACACCTTC. Encoded protein: CASSPPGQGAYHTF.

In this sample, this clonotype turned up a few times. The V call is TRBV4-2, the J call TRBJ1-1; D remains ambiguous. Germline loops: CDR1 LGHNA, CDR2 YNFKEQ. The CDR3 loop spans 14 amino acids. Trimming stripped 1 base from V and 1 base from J, with 7 bases between. In DNA form, the CDR3 reads TGTGCCAGCAGCCAAGGACCTTCGAACACTGAAGCTTTCTTT. Translating gives CASSQGPSNTEAFF.

This clonotype was seen many times. V usage is TRBV7-9 and J usage is TRBJ1-3, with a weak D call TRBD1 (5 bases). Trimming took off 5 bases at V and 2 bases at J, with 13 bases between the two ends. The CDR3 sequence is 15 residues long. Germline CDR1 reads SEHNR; CDR2 reads FQNEAQ (reference sequence). CDR3 in DNA: TGTGCCAGCAGCCCCCCTCTCAGGGCTGGAAACACCATATATTTT. This sequence encodes CASSPPLRAGNTIYF.

This clonotype occurred many times. This chain links TRBV7-8 with TRBJ2-5, with D maybe TRBD2 (5 bases). CDR3 length equals 14 residues. Per the germline V gene, CDR1 is SGHVS and CDR2 is FQNEAQ. The V end lost 5 bases, the J end lost 3 bases, and 13 bases lay between the germline ends. The DNA of the CDR3 is TGTGCCAGCAGCGTGCCCGGGAAAAAAGAGACCCAGTACTTC. It is translated as CASSVPGKKETQYF.

The V call is TRBV20-1, the J call TRBJ2-3; 10 bases match TRBD2. Trimming removed 3 bases from V and 2 bases from J; junction bases left unmatched: 17. The V gene's germline CDR1 is DFQATT and CDR2 SNEGSKA (reference sequence). This CDR3 comprises 19 residues. The CDR3 reads CSASLFFGGLAGDTDTQYF. The DNA of the CDR3 is TGCAGTGCTAGCTTATTCTTTGGAGGGCTAGCGGGGGACACAGATACGCAGTATTTT.

This clonotype was detected a few times. The chain recombines TRBV7-2 with TRBJ2-5; D is unclear. V was shortened by 5 bases and J by 2 bases, with 15 bases between the two germline ends. Germline CDR1 reads SGHTA; CDR2 reads FQGNSA. The CDR3 sequence is 15 residues long. This CDR3 reads CASSPSRRQQETQYF. CDR3 coding DNA: TGTGCCAGCAGCCCCTCCCGACGGCAACAAGAGACCCAGTACTTC.